The rows below give T cell receptor beta chains drawn from one sample of a study of T cell responses to AZD1222 COVID-19 vaccine. Clones were read by immunoSEQ multiplex PCR, and TCRdb kept only the in-frame ones, dropping some. The table has roughly 86,000 clones, 85% to 90% seen once. Sequencing used peripheral blood, obtained on day 0 of AZD1222 vaccination. These receptors all come from an adult in good health. Each CDR3 is given with its conserved first and last residue. The order of the fields is J gene, V gene, clone size, D gene, CDR3 protein, CDR3 DNA. A D gene is named only where the DNA matches it firmly. Clone size is not always given. Where it is, it says once, few, many or a class for expanded clones.

TRBJ2-5 | TRBV28 | NA | NA | CASRGNGQETQYF | TGTGCCAGCAGGGGTAACGGGCAAGAGACCCAGTACTTC
TRBJ2-3 | TRBV3-1/TRBV3-2 | NA | TRBD2 | CASSQDLGEGPGSSDTQYF | TGTGCCAGCAGCCAAGATTTGGGGGAGGGCCCGGGGTCGTCAGATACGCAGTATTTT
TRBJ1-5 | TRBV7-2 | NA | NA | CASSLVGGPAQPQHF | TGTGCCAGCAGCTTAGTAGGGGGGCCGGCTCAGCCCCAGCATTTT
TRBJ2-1 | TRBV11-3 | NA | TRBD2 | CASSRGLAGGRNEQFF | TGTGCCAGCAGCAGGGGACTAGCGGGAGGGAGGAATGAGCAGTTCTTC
TRBJ2-1 | TRBV4-1 | NA | NA | CASSPTTNTYNEQFF | TGCGCCAGCAGCCCCACGACTAATACCTACAATGAGCAGTTCTTC
TRBJ1-4 | TRBV28 | NA | NA | CASSLRGGEKLFF | TGTGCCAGCAGTTTAAGGGGGGGTGAAAAACTGTTTTTT
TRBJ1-3 | TRBV5-3 | NA | TRBD1 | CARSPGQGWRHTIYF | TGTGCCAGAAGCCCCGGACAGGGTTGGCGTCACACCATATATTTT
TRBJ2-7 | TRBV3-1/TRBV3-2 | NA | TRBD1 | CASSLDRGIGEQYF | TGTGCCAGCAGCCTCGACAGGGGCATCGGCGAGCAGTACTTC
TRBJ1-2 | TRBV5-5 | NA | TRBD1 | CASSLFLGARGQSGYTF | TGTGCCAGCAGCTTGTTTCTTGGTGCCAGGGGGCAGAGTGGCTACACCTTC
TRBJ2-7 | TRBV5-4 | NA | NA | CASSFPAPLYEQYF | TGTGCCAGCAGCTTCCCAGCTCCCCTCTACGAGCAGTACTTC
TRBJ1-2 | TRBV25-1 | NA | NA | CASSESVGAKFGYTF | TGTGCCAGCAGTGAATCAGTGGGGGCGAAGTTTGGCTACACCTTC
TRBJ2-1 | TRBV4-1 | NA | NA | CASSQDLTLDNEQFF | TGCGCCAGCAGCCAAGATTTAACACTAGACAATGAGCAGTTCTTC
TRBJ2-3 | TRBV5-5 | NA | NA | CASSLDVGGTDTQYF | TGTGCCAGCAGCTTGGATGTCGGAGGCACAGATACGCAGTATTTT
TRBJ1-5 | TRBV16 | NA | NA | CASSQTIGPGNQPQHF | TGTGCCAGCAGCCAAACGATTGGGCCGGGCAATCAGCCCCAGCATTTT
TRBJ1-2 | TRBV6-5 | NA | NA | CASSSQYGYTF | TGTGCCAGCAGTTCCCAATATGGCTACACCTTC
TRBJ2-7 | TRBV7-2 | NA | NA | CASSLAGPSSYEQYF | TGTGCCAGCAGCTTAGCTGGGCCGAGCTCCTACGAGCAGTACTTC
TRBJ2-2 | TRBV5-8 | NA | TRBD1 | CASSRPGTGGPGELFF | TGTGCCAGCAGCAGACCCGGGACAGGGGGCCCCGGGGAGCTGTTTTTT
TRBJ2-1 | TRBV29-1 | NA | NA | CSVVWTYSSYNEQFF | TGCAGCGTTGTTTGGACCTATAGCTCCTACAATGAGCAGTTCTTC
TRBJ2-1 | TRBV7-3 | NA | NA | CASSLAQAYNEQFF | TGTGCCAGCAGCTTAGCGCAGGCCTACAATGAGCAGTTCTTC
TRBJ1-4 | TRBV28 | NA | NA | CASSLGGNEKLFF | TGTGCCAGCAGTTTAGGCGGGAATGAAAAACTGTTTTTT
TRBJ1-5 | TRBV24-1 | once | TRBD1 | CATTQTGSNQPQHF | TGTGCCACCACTCAGACAGGGAGCAATCAGCCCCAGCATTTT
TRBJ2-2 | TRBV5-5 | NA | TRBD1 | CASSFGGTGSPGELFF | TGTGCCAGCAGCTTCGGAGGGACAGGGTCTCCCGGGGAGCTGTTTTTT
TRBJ2-3 | TRBV7-9 | NA | NA | CASSPTWSRRTDTQYF | TGTGCCAGCAGCCCTACTTGGTCCCGGAGGACAGATACGCAGTATTTT
TRBJ1-2 | TRBV28 | NA | NA | CASSFSGGYTF | TGTGCCAGCAGTTTCTCAGGGGGCTACACCTTC
TRBJ1-2 | TRBV2 | NA | NA | CASSEQGNYGYTF | TGTGCCAGCAGTGAACAGGGAAACTATGGCTACACCTTC
TRBJ2-3 | TRBV6-1 | NA | TRBD1 | CASSERQGADTQYF | TGTGCCAGCAGTGAAAGACAGGGGGCGGATACGCAGTATTTT
TRBJ2-5 | TRBV6-5 | NA | NA | CASSYSGGSQETQYF | TGTGCCAGCAGTTACTCGGGAGGCAGTCAAGAGACCCAGTACTTC
TRBJ1-1 | TRBV19 | NA | NA | CASRDTQQMNTEAFF | TGTGCCAGCCGGGACACCCAACAAATGAACACTGAAGCTTTCTTT
TRBJ1-6 | TRBV11-1 | NA | NA | CASSFTSLNNSPLHF | TGTGCCAGCAGCTTCACCAGCCTCAATAATTCACCCCTCCACTTT
TRBJ1-2 | TRBV10-2 | once | NA | CASRLGSYGYTF | TGCGCCAGCAGGTTGGGTTCCTATGGCTACACCTTC
TRBJ2-1 | TRBV6-5 | NA | NA | CASEQGPAYNEQFF | TGTGCCAGCGAGCAGGGGCCGGCATACAATGAGCAGTTCTTC
TRBJ1-1 | TRBV19 | NA | NA | CASNAFGRENTEAFF | TGTGCCAGTAACGCCTTCGGAAGGGAGAACACTGAAGCTTTCTTT
TRBJ2-7 | TRBV19 | NA | NA | CARKSPSGWEQYF | TGTGCCAGAAAGAGTCCCTCCGGCTGGGAGCAGTACTTC
TRBJ1-6 | TRBV6-6 | once | TRBD1 | CASSSPDRADNSPLHF | TGTGCCAGCAGTTCTCCGGACAGGGCTGATAATTCACCCCTCCACTTT
TRBJ1-3 | TRBV21-1 | NA | NA | CASSFRPRRGNTIYF | TGTGCCAGCAGCTTCCGACCCCGCCGAGGAAACACCATATATTTT
TRBJ2-2 | TRBV4-1 | NA | TRBD2 | CASSQEGGAGGATGELFF | TGCGCCAGCAGCCAAGAAGGGGGTGCGGGAGGGGCCACCGGGGAGCTGTTTTTT
TRBJ2-2 | TRBV4-1 | NA | TRBD2 | CASSRGLAGGGGTGELFF | TGCGCCAGCAGCCGGGGGCTAGCGGGGGGAGGTGGCACCGGGGAGCTGTTTTTT
TRBJ2-7 | TRBV7-2 | few | NA | CASTSSRGLLSYEQYF | TGTGCCAGCACCTCTAGCCGAGGACTACTCTCCTACGAGCAGTACTTC
TRBJ1-1 | TRBV5-6 | NA | NA | CASRLAGARTEAFF | TGTGCCAGCCGGTTGGCGGGGGCGCGGACTGAAGCTTTCTTT
TRBJ1-3 | TRBV29-1 | NA | NA | CSVEVPTASGNTIYF | TGCAGCGTTGAGGTCCCTACGGCCTCTGGAAACACCATATATTTT
TRBJ2-2 | TRBV2 | once | NA | CASKTGGDTGELFF | TGTGCCAGCAAAACCGGCGGGGACACCGGGGAGCTGTTTTTT
TRBJ1-3 | TRBV6-4 | NA | TRBD1 | CASSDSRDRVKSGNTIYF | TGTGCCAGCAGTGACTCTAGGGACAGGGTTAAGTCAGGAAACACCATATATTTT
TRBJ2-7 | TRBV7-9 | NA | NA | CASSLGDVYEQYF | TGTGCCAGCAGCTTAGGGGACGTCTACGAGCAGTACTTC
TRBJ2-7 | TRBV28 | NA | NA | CASSFPVGRGRYEQYF | TGTGCCAGCAGTTTCCCAGTGGGCAGGGGCCGTTACGAGCAGTACTTC
TRBJ2-7 | TRBV5-4 | few | TRBD2 | CASSFGLAGGTYEQYF | TGTGCCAGCAGCTTTGGACTAGCGGGAGGAACATACGAGCAGTACTTC
TRBJ2-5 | TRBV19 | NA | NA | CASSGGWLQETQYF | TGTGCCAGTAGTGGAGGTTGGCTCCAAGAGACCCAGTACTTC